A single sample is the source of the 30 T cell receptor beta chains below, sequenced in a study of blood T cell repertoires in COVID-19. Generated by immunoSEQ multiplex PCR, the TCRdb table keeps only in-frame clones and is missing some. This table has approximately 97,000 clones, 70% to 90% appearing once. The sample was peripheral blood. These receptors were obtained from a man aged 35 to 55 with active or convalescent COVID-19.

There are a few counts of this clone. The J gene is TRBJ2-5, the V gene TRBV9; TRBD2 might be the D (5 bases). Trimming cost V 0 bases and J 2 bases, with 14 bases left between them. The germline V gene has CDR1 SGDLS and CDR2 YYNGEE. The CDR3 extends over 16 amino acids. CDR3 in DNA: TGTGCCAGCAGCGTAGGGACTGGACGGGGACAAGAGACCCAGTACTTC. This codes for CASSVGTGRGQETQYF.

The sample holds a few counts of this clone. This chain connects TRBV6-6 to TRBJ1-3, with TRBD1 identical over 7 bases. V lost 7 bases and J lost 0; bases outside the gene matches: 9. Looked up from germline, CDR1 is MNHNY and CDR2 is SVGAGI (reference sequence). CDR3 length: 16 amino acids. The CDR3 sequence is CASIADRVYSGNTIYF. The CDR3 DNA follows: TGTGCCAGCATTGCCGACAGGGTCTACTCTGGAAACACCATATATTTT.

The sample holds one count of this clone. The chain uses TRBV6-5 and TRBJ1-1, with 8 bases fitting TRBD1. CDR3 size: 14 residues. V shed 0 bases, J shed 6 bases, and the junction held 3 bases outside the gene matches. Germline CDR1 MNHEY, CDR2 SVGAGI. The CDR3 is CASSYSETGAEAFF. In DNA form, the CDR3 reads TGTGCCAGCAGTTACTCGGAGACAGGGGCTGAAGCTTTCTTT.

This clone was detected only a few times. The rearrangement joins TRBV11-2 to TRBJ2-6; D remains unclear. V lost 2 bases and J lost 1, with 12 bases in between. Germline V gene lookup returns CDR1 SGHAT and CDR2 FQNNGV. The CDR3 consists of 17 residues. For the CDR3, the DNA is TGTGCCAGCAGCTTAATCCGGTCAGGATCTGGGGCCAACGTCCTGACTTTC. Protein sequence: CASSLIRSGSGANVLTF.

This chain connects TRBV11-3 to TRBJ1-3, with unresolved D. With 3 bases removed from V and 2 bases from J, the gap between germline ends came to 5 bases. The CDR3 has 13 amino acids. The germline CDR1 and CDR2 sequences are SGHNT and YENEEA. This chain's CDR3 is CASSFTAGNTIYF. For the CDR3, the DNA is TGTGCCAGCAGCTTTACAGCTGGAAACACCATATATTTT.

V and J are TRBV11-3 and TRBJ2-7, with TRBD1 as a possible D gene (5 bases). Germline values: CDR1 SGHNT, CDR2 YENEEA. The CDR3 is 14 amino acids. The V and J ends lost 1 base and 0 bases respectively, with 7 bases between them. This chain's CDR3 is CASSLGGSSYEQYF. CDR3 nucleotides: TGTGCCAGCAGCTTAGGGGGCAGCTCCTACGAGCAGTACTTC.

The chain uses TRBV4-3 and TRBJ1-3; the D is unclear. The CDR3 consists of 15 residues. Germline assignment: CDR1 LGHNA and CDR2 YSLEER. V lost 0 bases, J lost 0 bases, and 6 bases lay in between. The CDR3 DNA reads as TGCGCCAGCAGCCAAGAGGGCAGCTCTGGAAACACCATATATTTT. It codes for CASSQEGSSGNTIYF.

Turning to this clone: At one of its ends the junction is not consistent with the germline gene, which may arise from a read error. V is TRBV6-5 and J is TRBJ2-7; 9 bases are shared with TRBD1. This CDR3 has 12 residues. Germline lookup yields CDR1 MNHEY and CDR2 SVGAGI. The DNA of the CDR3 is TGTGCCAGCAGCGATATGGGACAGGGCCGTGGGTTC. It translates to CASSDMGQGRGF.

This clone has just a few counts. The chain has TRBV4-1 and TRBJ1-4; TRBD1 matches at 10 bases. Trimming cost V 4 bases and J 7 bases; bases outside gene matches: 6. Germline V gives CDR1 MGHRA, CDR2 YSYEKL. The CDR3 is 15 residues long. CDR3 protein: CASSLADRGGEKLFF. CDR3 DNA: TGCGCCAGCAGCCTTGCGGACAGGGGGGGTGAAAAACTGTTTTTT.

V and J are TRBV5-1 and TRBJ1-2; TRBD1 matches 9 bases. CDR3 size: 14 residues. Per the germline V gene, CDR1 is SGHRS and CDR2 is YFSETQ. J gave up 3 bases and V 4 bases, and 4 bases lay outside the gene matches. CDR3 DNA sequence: TGCGCCAGCAGCCGGACAGGGGAGGACTATGGCTACACCTTC. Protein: CASSRTGEDYGYTF.

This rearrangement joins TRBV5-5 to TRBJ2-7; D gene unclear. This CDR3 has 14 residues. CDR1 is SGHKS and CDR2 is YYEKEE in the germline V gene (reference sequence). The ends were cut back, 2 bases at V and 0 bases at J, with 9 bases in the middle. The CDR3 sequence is CASSFQYSSYEQYF. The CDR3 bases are TGTGCCAGCAGCTTCCAATACAGCTCCTACGAGCAGTACTTC. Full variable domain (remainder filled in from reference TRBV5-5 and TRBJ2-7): DAGVTQSPTHLIKTRGQQVTLRCSPISGHKSVSWYQQVLGQGPQFIFQYYEKEERGRGNFPDRFSARQFPNYSSELNVNALLLGDSALYLCASSFQYSSYEQYFGPGTRLTVT.

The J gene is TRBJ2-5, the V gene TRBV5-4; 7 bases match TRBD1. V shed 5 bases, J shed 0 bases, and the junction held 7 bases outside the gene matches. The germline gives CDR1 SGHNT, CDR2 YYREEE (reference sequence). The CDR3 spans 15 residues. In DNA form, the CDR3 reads TGTGCCAGCAGGGGACAGAAAGGGAACCAAGAGACCCAGTACTTC. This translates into CASRGQKGNQETQYF. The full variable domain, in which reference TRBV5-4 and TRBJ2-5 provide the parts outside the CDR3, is ETGVTQSPTHLIKTRGQQVTLRCSSQSGHNTVSWYQQALGQGPQFIFQYYREEENGRGNFPPRFSGLQFPNYSSELNVNALELDDSALYLCASRGQKGNQETQYFGPGTRLLVL.

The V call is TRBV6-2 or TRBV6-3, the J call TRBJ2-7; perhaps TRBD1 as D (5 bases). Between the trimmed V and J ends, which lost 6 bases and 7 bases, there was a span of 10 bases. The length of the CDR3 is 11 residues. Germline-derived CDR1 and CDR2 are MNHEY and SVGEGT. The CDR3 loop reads CASSDRQEQYF. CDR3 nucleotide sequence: TGTGCCAGCAGCGATAGACAGGAGCAGTACTTC.

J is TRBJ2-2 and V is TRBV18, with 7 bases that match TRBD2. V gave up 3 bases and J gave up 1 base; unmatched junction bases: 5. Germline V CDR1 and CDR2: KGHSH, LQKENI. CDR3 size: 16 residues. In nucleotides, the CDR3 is TGTGCCAGCTCACCGCGGGGGATACAGAACACCGGGGAGCTGTTTTTT. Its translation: CASSPRGIQNTGELFF. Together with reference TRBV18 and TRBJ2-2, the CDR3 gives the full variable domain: NAGVMQNPRHLVRRRGQEARLRCSPMKGHSHVYWYRQLPEEGLKFMVYLQKENIIDESGMPKERFSAEFPKEGPSILRIQQVVRGDSAAYFCASSPRGIQNTGELFFGEGSRLTVL.

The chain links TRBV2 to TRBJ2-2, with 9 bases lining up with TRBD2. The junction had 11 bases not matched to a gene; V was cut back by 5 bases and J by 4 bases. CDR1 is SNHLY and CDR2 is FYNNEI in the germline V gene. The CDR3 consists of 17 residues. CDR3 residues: CASSPLRAGGRTGELFF. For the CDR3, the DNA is TGTGCCAGCAGTCCACTCCGAGCGGGGGGTCGCACCGGGGAGCTGTTTTTT.

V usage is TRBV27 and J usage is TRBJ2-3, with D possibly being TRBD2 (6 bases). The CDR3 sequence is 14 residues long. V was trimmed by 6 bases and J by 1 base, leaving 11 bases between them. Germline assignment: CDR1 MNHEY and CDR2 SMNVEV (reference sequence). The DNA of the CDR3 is TGTGCCAGCAGGGGAGAGCGGGGCACAGATACGCAGTATTTT. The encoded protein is CASRGERGTDTQYF.

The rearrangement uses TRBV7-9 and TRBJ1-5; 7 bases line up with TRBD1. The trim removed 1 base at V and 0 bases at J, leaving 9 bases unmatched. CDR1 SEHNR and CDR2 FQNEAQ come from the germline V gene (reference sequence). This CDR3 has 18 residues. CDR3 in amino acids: CASSLVTGRGDSNQPQHF. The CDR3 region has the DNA TGTGCCAGCAGCTTAGTGACAGGGCGAGGGGATAGCAATCAGCCCCAGCATTTT. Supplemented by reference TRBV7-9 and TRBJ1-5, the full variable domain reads DTGVSQNPRHKITKRGQNVTFRCDPISEHNRLYWYRQTLGQGPEFLTYFQNEAQLEKSRLLSDRFSAERPKGSFSTLEIQRTEQGDSAMYLCASSLVTGRGDSNQPQHFGDGTRLSIL.

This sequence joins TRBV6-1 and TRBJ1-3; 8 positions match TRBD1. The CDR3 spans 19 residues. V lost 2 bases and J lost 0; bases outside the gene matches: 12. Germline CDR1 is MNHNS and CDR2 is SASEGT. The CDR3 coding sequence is TGTGCCAGCAGTGAATTGGGCGGACAGGGACGAAGCTCTGGAAACACCATATATTTT. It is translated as CASSELGGQGRSSGNTIYF.

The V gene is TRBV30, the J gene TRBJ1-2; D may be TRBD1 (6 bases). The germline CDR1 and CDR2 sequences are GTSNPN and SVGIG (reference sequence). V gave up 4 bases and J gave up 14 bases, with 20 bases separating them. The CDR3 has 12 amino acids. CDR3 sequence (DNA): TGTGCCTGGACCCGCCGCGAGGGGGTCAGTACCTTC. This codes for CAWTRREGVSTF.

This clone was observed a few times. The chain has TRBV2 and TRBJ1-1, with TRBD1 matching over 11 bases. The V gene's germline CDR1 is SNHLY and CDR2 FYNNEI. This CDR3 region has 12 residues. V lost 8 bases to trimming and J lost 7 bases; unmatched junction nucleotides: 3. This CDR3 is CASGTGGLEAFF. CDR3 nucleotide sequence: TGTGCCAGCGGGACAGGGGGTCTTGAAGCTTTCTTT. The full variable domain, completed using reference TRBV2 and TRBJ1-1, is EPEVTQTPSHQVTQMGQEVILRCVPISNHLYFYWYRQILGQKVEFLVSFYNNEISEKSEIFDDQFSVERPDGSNFTLKIRSTKLEDSAMYFCASGTGGLEAFFGQGTRLTVV.

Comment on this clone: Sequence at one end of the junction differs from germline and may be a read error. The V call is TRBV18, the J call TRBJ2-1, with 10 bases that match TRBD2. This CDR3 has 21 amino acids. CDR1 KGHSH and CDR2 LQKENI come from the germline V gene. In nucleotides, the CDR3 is TGTGCCAGCTCAGCACCACGGGGAAGCGTAAGCGGGGGGGCGTCCTACAATGAGCAGTTCTTC. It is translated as CASSAPRGSVSGGASYNEQFF.

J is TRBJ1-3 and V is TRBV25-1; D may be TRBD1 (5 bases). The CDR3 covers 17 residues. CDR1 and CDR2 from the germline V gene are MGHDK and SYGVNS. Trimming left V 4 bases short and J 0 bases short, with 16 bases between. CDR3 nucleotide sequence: TGTGCCAGCAGTGGTCCGCGGGACGGAAGCTCTGGAAACACCATATATTTT. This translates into CASSGPRDGSSGNTIYF.

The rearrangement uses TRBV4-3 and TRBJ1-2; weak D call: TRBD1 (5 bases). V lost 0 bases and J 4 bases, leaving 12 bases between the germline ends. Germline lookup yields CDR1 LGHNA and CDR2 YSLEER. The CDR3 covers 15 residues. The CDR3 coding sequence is TGCGCCAGCAGCCAAGAGTTGCAGGGTGTCTATGGCTACACCTTC. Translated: CASSQELQGVYGYTF.

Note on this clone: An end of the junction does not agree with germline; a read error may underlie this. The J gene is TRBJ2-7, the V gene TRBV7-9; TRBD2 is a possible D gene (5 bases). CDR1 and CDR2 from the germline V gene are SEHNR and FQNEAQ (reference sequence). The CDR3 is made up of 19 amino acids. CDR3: CASSLAAGLGPVGAYEQYF. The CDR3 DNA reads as TGTGCCAGCAGTTTAGCCGCCGGACTCGGGCCAGTAGGCGCCTACGAGCAGTACTTC.

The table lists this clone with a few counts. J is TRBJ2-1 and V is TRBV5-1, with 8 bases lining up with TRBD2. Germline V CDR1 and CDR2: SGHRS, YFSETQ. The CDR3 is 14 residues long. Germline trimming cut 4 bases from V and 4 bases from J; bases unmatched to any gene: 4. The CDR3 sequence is CASSNSGDYNEQFF. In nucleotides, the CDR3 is TGCGCCAGCAGCAATAGCGGGGATTACAATGAGCAGTTCTTC.

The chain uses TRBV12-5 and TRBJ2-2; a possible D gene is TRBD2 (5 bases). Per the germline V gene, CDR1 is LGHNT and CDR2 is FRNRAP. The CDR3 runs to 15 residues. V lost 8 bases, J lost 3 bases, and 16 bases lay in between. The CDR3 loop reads CASQLARGDTGELFF. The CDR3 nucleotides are TGTGCTAGTCAGCTTGCTCGGGGTGACACCGGGGAGCTGTTTTTT.

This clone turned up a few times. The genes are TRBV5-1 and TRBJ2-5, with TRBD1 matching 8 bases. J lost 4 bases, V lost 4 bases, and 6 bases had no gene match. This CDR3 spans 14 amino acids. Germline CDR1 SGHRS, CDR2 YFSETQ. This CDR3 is CASSHGQGGETQYF. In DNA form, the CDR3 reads TGCGCCAGCAGCCACGGACAGGGAGGAGAGACCCAGTACTTC.

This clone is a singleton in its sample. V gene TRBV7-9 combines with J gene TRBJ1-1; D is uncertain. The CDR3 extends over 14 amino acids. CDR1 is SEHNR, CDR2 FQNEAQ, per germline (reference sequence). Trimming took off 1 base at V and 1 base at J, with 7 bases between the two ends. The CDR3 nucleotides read TGTGCCAGCAGCTTAGGGCACCAGAACACTGAAGCTTTCTTT. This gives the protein CASSLGHQNTEAFF.

The DNA of the CDR3 is TGTGCCAGCAGCTCCTCCGGGACTAGCGGTAATACGCAGTATTTT. This gives the protein CASSSSGTSGNTQYF. This chain links TRBV11-2 with TRBJ2-3, with 11 bases fitting TRBD2. Germline trimming cut 4 bases from V and 7 bases from J; bases unmatched to any gene: 7. The CDR3 has 15 amino acids. The V gene's germline CDR1 is SGHAT and CDR2 FQNNGV.

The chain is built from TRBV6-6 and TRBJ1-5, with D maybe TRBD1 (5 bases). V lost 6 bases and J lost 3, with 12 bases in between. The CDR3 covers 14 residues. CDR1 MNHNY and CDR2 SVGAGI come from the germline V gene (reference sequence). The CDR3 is CASRPAGSNQPQHF. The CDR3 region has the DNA TGTGCCAGCAGGCCCGCAGGGTCCAATCAGCCCCAGCATTTT.